This note documents a single TCR beta chain sequence. The antigen is undetermined. This record belongs to a study of T-cell reconstitution after alpha-beta-depleted transplantation in children. Overall study findings and caveats: Approximately two months post-transplant, alpha-beta T cells reportedly originated from several hundred expanded graft clones. Surviving recipient T cells and thymic progenitors underlay high day-60 TCRbeta diversity in some patients. After one year, T-cell counts and TCRbeta diversity mostly came from new T cells.

The TCRbeta library was prepared with unique molecular identifiers. TCRdb analysed the PCR reads with MiXCR anew, one entry per CDR3 protein. The sample shows about 870,000 distinct CDR3 sequences, roughly 15% of them seen only once. Germline CDR1 reads SGDLS; CDR2 reads YYNGEE. V gave up 3 bases and J gave up 6 bases, with 21 bases separating them. The CDR3 is made up of 16 amino acids. The TCR was taken from a male patient between 5 and 17 years old who had a stem cell transplant for acute lymphoblastic leukemia, so the T cells may come from the graft donor. This sequence joins TRBV9 and TRBJ1-2, with no clear D. Material: PBMCs, mostly from graft donor cells, obtained 360 days after TCRalphabeta/CD19-depleted stem cell transplant. The CDR3: CASSASPRGQSDGYTF. In DNA, the CDR3 is TGTGCCAGCAGCGCCTCCCCACGAGGGCAGAGCGATGGCTACACCTTC.